Ten or more counts support the clone carrying this T cell receptor (beta chain). The data were taken from a study of T-cell reconstitution after alpha-beta-depleted transplantation in children. There are 16 residues in the CDR3. The J segment lost 2 bases and the V segment lost 1 base, leaving 6 bases of the junction unmatched. The library targeted TCRbeta and was prepared with unique molecular identifiers. TCRdb recomputed calls from the PCR reads with MiXCR, one row per CDR3 protein. The top ten hold about 1.1% of the sample, which has roughly 590,000 distinct CDR3 sequences, 16% seen once. Sequencing was performed on PBMCs from the stem cell graft donor, taken from the stem cell graft. This receptor was obtained from a human donor who donated a stem cell graft to a child with acute myeloid leukemia. This rearrangement joins TRBV12-3 or TRBV12-4 to TRBJ2-5; 8 bases align to TRBD1. Here the CDR3 DNA reads TGTGCCAGCAGTTTAGGGACCAGGGGGCCACAAGAGACCCAGTACTTC. It codes for CASSLGTRGPQETQYF.